This section outlines one T cell receptor (beta chain) sequence together with its context. Its antigen remains unidentified. The same CDR3 can be traced to other DNA sequences in this sample. The donors, all of them Caucasian adults, lived in Nashville, Tennessee. Germline V CDR1 and CDR2: SGHNT, YENEEA. The CDR3 consists of 11 residues. V was trimmed by 5 bases and J by 5 bases, leaving 6 bases between them. This entry is derived from a study of shared clonotypes between healthy human individuals. General study points: Sample collection involved blood only; tissue repertoires are likely different.

An assay was performed, and its level was deep. Assay: immunoSEQ multiplex PCR; the TCRdb copy retains only in-frame clones and omits some. The data show roughly 1,500,000 clones, with 95% to 99% seen just once and about 0.45% held by the top ten. This chain joins TRBV11-3 and TRBJ2-5; tentative D call: TRBD2 (6 bases). This receptor was taken from a man between 25 and 39 years old in good health. The sample consisted of naive CD4+ T cells sorted from blood. The subset here: CD45RA+ positively selected. Written as DNA, the CDR3 is TGTGCCAGCAGCGGGGGGGAGACCCAGTACTTC. Protein: CASSGGETQYF.